Each of the 5 T cell receptor beta chains below was sequenced from the same sample in a study of blood T cells in healthy people across ages. A second PCR, run for roughly 7 to 11 cycles, used a sample-barcoded 5' primer plus a J-beta primer mix. TCRdb re-analysed the 5' RACE reads in MiXCR, keeping a single row per CDR3 protein. The sample consists of 800,000 to 1,300,000 distinct CDR3 sequences, 25% of them appearing once. The same data also contributed to another study, on T cells of mothers and their children.

Material: blood. The receptors stem from a girl between 2 and 10 years old in good health.

The J gene is TRBJ2-3, the V gene TRBV20-1; D is tentatively TRBD1 or TRBD2 (5 bases each). The CDR3 runs 11 residues. Germline CDR1 DFQATT, CDR2 SNEGSKA (reference sequence). This CDR3 is CSPRGADTQYF. The CDR3 DNA is TGCAGCCCACGAGGGGCAGATACGCAGTATTTT.

The J gene is TRBJ1-6, the V gene TRBV6-6; TRBD1 is a possible D gene (5 bases). This CDR3 region has 16 residues. CDR1 MNHNY and CDR2 SVGAGI come from the germline V gene (reference sequence). V dropped 0 bases and J dropped 5 bases, with 11 bases sitting between them. As DNA, the CDR3 is TGTGCCAGCAGTTACTCTAAAGCGGGGGATAATTCACCCCTCCACTTT. Amino acids: CASSYSKAGDNSPLHF.

The CDR3 DNA follows: TGTGCCAGCAGCTCCTCAGGGGTCCCTAACTATGGCTACACCTTC. Protein: CASSSSGVPNYGYTF. This chain uses TRBV5-6 with TRBJ1-2, with D possibly being TRBD1 (6 bases). Germline assignment: CDR1 SGHDT and CDR2 YYEEEE. This CDR3 spans 15 amino acids. V lost 3 bases and J 0 bases, leaving 12 bases between the germline ends.

V and J are TRBV4-1 and TRBJ2-7, with D maybe TRBD2 (5 bases). The V end was cut by 10 bases, the J end by 4 bases, with 20 bases between. This CDR3 has 14 residues. Per the germline V gene, CDR1 is MGHRA and CDR2 is YSYEKL. This chain's CDR3 is CATSRTAEGYEQYF. The DNA of the CDR3 is TGCGCCACCAGTCGGACTGCCGAGGGATACGAGCAGTACTTC.

This clonotype has only a few counts. This chain joins TRBV9 and TRBJ1-5; 7 nucleotides agree with TRBD1. Germline CDR1 SGDLS, CDR2 YYNGEE. The ends lost 2 bases at V and 0 bases at J; junction bases unmatched: 8. This CDR3 contains 17 residues. For the CDR3, the DNA is TGTGCCAGCAGCGTTGGACAGGAGCCTTATAGCAATCAGCCCCAGCATTTT. Translated, it gives CASSVGQEPYSNQPQHF. Based on the CDR3 plus reference TRBV9 and TRBJ1-5, the full variable domain is DSGVTQTPKHLITATGQRVTLRCSPRSGDLSVYWYQQSLDQGLQFLIQYYNGEERAKGNILERFSAQQFPDLHSELNLSSLELGDSALYFCASSVGQEPYSNQPQHFGDGTRLSIL.